A selection of T cell receptor beta chains follows, all from one sample in a study of control samples from healthy donors and cancer patients. Using immunoSEQ multiplex PCR, the repertoire was profiled, and TCRdb retains in-frame clones only, with some absent. The repertoire consists of about 50,000 clones, with 85% to 95% occurring once and the leading ten covering around 3.7%. Source material: blood. Source of these receptors: a man aged 25 to 40 in good health. The CDR3 runs from the conserved cysteine through the conserved F or W. Fields, in order: CDR3 protein, CDR3 DNA, V gene, D gene, clone size, J gene. The D gene is left open where the match is weak. Clone size appears in some rows only: once, few, many, or a class for an expanded clone.

CDR3 protein: CAIKAGQALAANTGELFF
CDR3 DNA: TGTGCCATAAAGGCGGGACAGGCCCTAGCGGCGAACACCGGGGAGCTGTTTTTT
V gene: TRBV10-3
D gene: .
clone size: .
J gene: TRBJ2-2

CDR3 protein: CASSEGRQGWYGYTF
CDR3 DNA: TGTGCCAGCAGTGAAGGGAGACAGGGATGGTATGGCTACACCTTC
V gene: TRBV6-1
D gene: TRBD1
clone size: .
J gene: TRBJ1-2

CDR3 protein: CASSPASGGRGKETQYF
CDR3 DNA: TGTGCCAGCAGCCCAGCTAGCGGGGGTCGCGGAAAAGAGACCCAGTACTTC
V gene: TRBV7-3
D gene: TRBD2
clone size: .
J gene: TRBJ2-5

CDR3 protein: CASSQTPGEELFF
CDR3 DNA: TGTGCCAGCTCACAGACACCGGGGGAGGAGCTGTTTTTT
V gene: TRBV18
D gene: .
clone size: .
J gene: TRBJ2-2

CDR3 protein: CASSLAGASSSTDTQYF
CDR3 DNA: TGTGCCAGCAGCCTCGCAGGGGCCTCCTCTAGCACAGATACGCAGTATTTT
V gene: TRBV28
D gene: .
clone size: .
J gene: TRBJ2-3

CDR3 protein: CASSQGVSGNSYNEQFF
CDR3 DNA: TGTGCCAGCAGCCAAGGGGTTAGCGGGAACTCCTACAATGAGCAGTTCTTC
V gene: TRBV4-2
D gene: TRBD2
clone size: .
J gene: TRBJ2-1

CDR3 protein: CASNTGASQRGQYF
CDR3 DNA: TGTGCCAGCAACACAGGGGCCTCCCAACGGGGGCAGTACTTC
V gene: TRBV7-8
D gene: TRBD1
clone size: once
J gene: TRBJ2-7

CDR3 protein: CASSLVGGETQYF
CDR3 DNA: TGCGCCAGCAGCTTGGTGGGGGGAGAGACCCAGTACTTC
V gene: TRBV5-1
D gene: .
clone size: .
J gene: TRBJ2-5

CDR3 protein: CASSQKEVGGAGISYEQYF
CDR3 DNA: TGCGCCAGCAGCCAAAAGGAGGTAGGGGGCGCCGGAATTTCCTACGAGCAGTACTTC
V gene: TRBV4-1
D gene: TRBD1
clone size: .
J gene: TRBJ2-7

CDR3 protein: CSVAGQVNQPQHF
CDR3 DNA: TGCAGCGTTGCGGGACAGGTCAATCAGCCCCAGCATTTT
V gene: TRBV29-1
D gene: TRBD1
clone size: .
J gene: TRBJ1-5

CDR3 protein: CAWSVGTGPPAGGYTF
CDR3 DNA: TGTGCCTGGAGTGTTGGGACAGGTCCTCCCGCGGGTGGCTACACCTTC
V gene: TRBV30
D gene: TRBD1
clone size: .
J gene: TRBJ1-2

CDR3 protein: CAWLDLTLNTEAFF
CDR3 DNA: TGTGCCTGGCTTGACCTTACTCTGAACACTGAAGCTTTCTTT
V gene: TRBV30
D gene: .
clone size: .
J gene: TRBJ1-1

CDR3 protein: CASSDGGRGGREQFF
CDR3 DNA: TGTGCCAGCAGTGACGGCGGGAGGGGGGGTCGTGAGCAGTTCTTC
V gene: TRBV6-4
D gene: TRBD2
clone size: .
J gene: TRBJ2-1

CDR3 protein: CASREGTEAFF
CDR3 DNA: TGTGCTAGTCGGGAGGGCACTGAAGCTTTCTTT
V gene: TRBV12-5
D gene: .
clone size: .
J gene: TRBJ1-1

CDR3 protein: CASSLRQGGEAFF
CDR3 DNA: TGTGCCAGCAGTTTAAGACAGGGGGGCGAAGCTTTCTTT
V gene: TRBV12-3/TRBV12-4
D gene: TRBD1
clone size: .
J gene: TRBJ1-1

CDR3 protein: CASSDSAGELFF
CDR3 DNA: TGTGCCAGCAGTGACTCTGCCGGGGAGCTGTTTTTT
V gene: TRBV6-4
D gene: .
clone size: once
J gene: TRBJ2-2

CDR3 protein: CASSDSRRGDYNEQFF
CDR3 DNA: TGTGCCAGCAGTGACTCTAGACGGGGGGATTACAATGAGCAGTTCTTC
V gene: TRBV6-4
D gene: TRBD2
clone size: .
J gene: TRBJ2-1

CDR3 protein: CSVGPTAGGETQYF
CDR3 DNA: TGCAGCGTTGGCCCAACAGCGGGGGGGGAGACCCAGTACTTC
V gene: TRBV29-1
D gene: TRBD2
clone size: once
J gene: TRBJ2-5

CDR3 protein: CASSQGGGSTDTQYF
CDR3 DNA: TGCGCCAGCAGCCAAGGAGGGGGATCCACAGATACGCAGTATTTT
V gene: TRBV4-3
D gene: .
clone size: .
J gene: TRBJ2-3

CDR3 protein: CASSLDGNQPQHF
CDR3 DNA: TGTGCCAGCAGCTTAGATGGCAATCAGCCCCAGCATTTT
V gene: TRBV7-9
D gene: .
clone size: once
J gene: TRBJ1-5

CDR3 protein: CAWSVSNYGYTF
CDR3 DNA: TGTGCCTGGAGTGTATCCAACTATGGCTACACCTTC
V gene: TRBV30
D gene: .
clone size: .
J gene: TRBJ1-2

CDR3 protein: CASSMTGGQPQHF
CDR3 DNA: TGTGCCAGTAGTATGACGGGGGGGCAGCCCCAGCATTTT
V gene: TRBV19
D gene: .
clone size: .
J gene: TRBJ1-5

CDR3 protein: CASSLKDWERNYGYTF
CDR3 DNA: TGTGCCAGCAGCTTGAAGGATTGGGAACGTAACTATGGCTACACCTTC
V gene: TRBV5-4
D gene: .
clone size: .
J gene: TRBJ1-2

CDR3 protein: CASRGEGVRGEQYF
CDR3 DNA: TGTGCCAGCAGGGGAGAGGGAGTCAGAGGCGAGCAGTACTTC
V gene: TRBV27
D gene: .
clone size: .
J gene: TRBJ2-7

CDR3 protein: CASSEEGSTDTQYF
CDR3 DNA: TGTGCCAGCAGTGAGGAGGGAAGCACAGATACGCAGTATTTT
V gene: TRBV6-4
D gene: .
clone size: .
J gene: TRBJ2-3

CDR3 protein: CASSLDGGATREAFF
CDR3 DNA: TGCGCCAGCAGCTTGGATGGGGGGGCCACACGTGAAGCTTTCTTT
V gene: TRBV5-1
D gene: .
clone size: once
J gene: TRBJ1-1

CDR3 protein: CASRLGTLSNQPQHF
CDR3 DNA: TGTGCCAGCAGATTGGGGACATTAAGCAATCAGCCCCAGCATTTT
V gene: TRBV28
D gene: .
clone size: .
J gene: TRBJ1-5

CDR3 protein: CASSYTGPYEQYF
CDR3 DNA: TGTGCCAGCAGTTACACCGGACCCTACGAGCAGTACTTC
V gene: TRBV6-2/TRBV6-3
D gene: .
clone size: .
J gene: TRBJ2-7

CDR3 protein: CASRLTGGVETQYF
CDR3 DNA: TGTGCCAGCAGATTAACAGGGGGCGTAGAGACCCAGTACTTC
V gene: TRBV2
D gene: TRBD1
clone size: .
J gene: TRBJ2-5

CDR3 protein: CASSMAGGLGTEAFF
CDR3 DNA: TGTGCCAGTAGTATGGCAGGGGGTTTGGGCACTGAAGCTTTCTTT
V gene: TRBV19
D gene: TRBD1
clone size: once
J gene: TRBJ1-1

CDR3 protein: CASSFQGRYTEAFF
CDR3 DNA: TGTGCCAGCAGCTTTCAGGGGCGGTACACTGAAGCTTTCTTT
V gene: TRBV5-5
D gene: .
clone size: .
J gene: TRBJ1-1

CDR3 protein: CASSATSGRVDTQYF
CDR3 DNA: TGTGCCAGCAGCGCGACTAGCGGGAGGGTCGATACGCAGTATTTT
V gene: TRBV7-9
D gene: TRBD2
clone size: .
J gene: TRBJ2-3

CDR3 protein: CASKGGYGTDTQYF
CDR3 DNA: TGTGCCAGCAAAGGGGGATACGGCACAGATACGCAGTATTTT
V gene: TRBV6-5
D gene: .
clone size: .
J gene: TRBJ2-3

CDR3 protein: CASSSRPDRDGYTF
CDR3 DNA: TGTGCCAGCAGCTCAAGACCAGACAGGGATGGCTACACCTTC
V gene: TRBV7-3
D gene: TRBD1
clone size: .
J gene: TRBJ1-2

CDR3 protein: CSVNRDGGGYTF
CDR3 DNA: TGCAGCGTTAACAGGGATGGCGGCGGCTACACCTTC
V gene: TRBV29-1
D gene: .
clone size: .
J gene: TRBJ1-2

CDR3 protein: CASSSLARETQYF
CDR3 DNA: TGTGCCAGCAGCTCCCTAGCGAGGGAGACCCAGTACTTC
V gene: TRBV11-2
D gene: .
clone size: .
J gene: TRBJ2-5

CDR3 protein: CASSNSGHNYEQYF
CDR3 DNA: TGCGCCAGCAGCAACTCGGGACACAACTACGAGCAGTACTTC
V gene: TRBV5-1
D gene: .
clone size: .
J gene: TRBJ2-7

CDR3 protein: CASRGDRAGNTEAFF
CDR3 DNA: TGTGCCAGCAGGGGGGACAGGGCAGGGAACACTGAAGCTTTCTTT
V gene: TRBV2
D gene: TRBD1
clone size: .
J gene: TRBJ1-1

CDR3 protein: CASSVGEGGRGATDTQYF
CDR3 DNA: TGTGCCAGCAGCGTAGGAGAGGGAGGGCGGGGGGCCACAGATACGCAGTATTTT
V gene: TRBV9
D gene: TRBD2
clone size: .
J gene: TRBJ2-3

CDR3 protein: CASSPWTANTGELFF
CDR3 DNA: TGTGCCAGTAGCCCCTGGACGGCGAACACCGGGGAGCTGTTTTTT
V gene: TRBV19
D gene: .
clone size: .
J gene: TRBJ2-2

CDR3 protein: CASSQRSGLAGLYNEQFF
CDR3 DNA: TGCGCCAGCAGCCAAAGGTCGGGCCTAGCGGGGCTCTACAATGAGCAGTTCTTC
V gene: TRBV4-1
D gene: TRBD2
clone size: .
J gene: TRBJ2-1

CDR3 protein: CASSQESLQETQYF
CDR3 DNA: TGTGCCAGCAGCCAAGAATCTTTACAAGAGACCCAGTACTTC
V gene: TRBV3-1/TRBV3-2
D gene: .
clone size: .
J gene: TRBJ2-5

CDR3 protein: CASSSWGAGGSNQPQHF
CDR3 DNA: TGTGCCAGCAGCTCATGGGGAGCAGGGGGGAGCAATCAGCCCCAGCATTTT
V gene: TRBV7-9
D gene: TRBD1
clone size: .
J gene: TRBJ1-5

CDR3 protein: CASSPTGSMNTGELFF
CDR3 DNA: TGCGCCAGCAGCCCGACCGGGTCCATGAACACCGGGGAGCTGTTTTTT
V gene: TRBV4-1
D gene: .
clone size: .
J gene: TRBJ2-2

CDR3 protein: CASSPRGGLYEQYF
CDR3 DNA: TGTGCCAGCAGCCCACGGGGGGGGCTTTACGAGCAGTACTTC
V gene: TRBV9
D gene: TRBD2
clone size: .
J gene: TRBJ2-7

CDR3 protein: CASSGDREDGELFF
CDR3 DNA: TGTGCCAGCAGTGGGGACAGGGAAGACGGGGAGCTGTTTTTT
V gene: TRBV2
D gene: TRBD1
clone size: .
J gene: TRBJ2-2